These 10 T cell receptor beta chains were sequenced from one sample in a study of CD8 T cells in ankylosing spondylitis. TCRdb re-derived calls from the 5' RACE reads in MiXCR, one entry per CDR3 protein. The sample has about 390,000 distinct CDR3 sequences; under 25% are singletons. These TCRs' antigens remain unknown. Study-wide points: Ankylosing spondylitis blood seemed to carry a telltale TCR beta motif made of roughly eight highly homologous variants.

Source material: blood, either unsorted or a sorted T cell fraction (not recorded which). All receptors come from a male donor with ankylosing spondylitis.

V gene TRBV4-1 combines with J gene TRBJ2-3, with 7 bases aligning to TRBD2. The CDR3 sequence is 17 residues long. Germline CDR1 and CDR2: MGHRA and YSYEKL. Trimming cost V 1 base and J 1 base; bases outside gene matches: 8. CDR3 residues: CASSQASAGARTDTQYF. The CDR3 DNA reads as TGCGCCAGCAGCCAAGCTTCGGCGGGAGCCCGCACAGATACGCAGTATTTT.

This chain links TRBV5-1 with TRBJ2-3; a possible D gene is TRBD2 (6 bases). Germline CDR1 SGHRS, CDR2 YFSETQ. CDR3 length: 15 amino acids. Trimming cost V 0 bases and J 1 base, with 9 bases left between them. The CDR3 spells CASSLELARTDTQYF. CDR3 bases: TGCGCCAGCAGCTTGGAACTAGCACGCACAGATACGCAGTATTTT. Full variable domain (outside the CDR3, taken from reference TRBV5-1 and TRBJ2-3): KAGVTQTPRYLIKTRGQQVTLSCSPISGHRSVSWYQQTPGQGLQFLFEYFSETQRNKGNFPGRFSGRQFSNSRSEMNVSTLELGDSALYLCASSLELARTDTQYFGPGTRLTVL.

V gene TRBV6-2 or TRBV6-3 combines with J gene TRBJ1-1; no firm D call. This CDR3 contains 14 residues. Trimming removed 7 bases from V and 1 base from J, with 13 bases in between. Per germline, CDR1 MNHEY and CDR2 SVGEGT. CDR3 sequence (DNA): TGTGCCAGCACCGCCCCGCGGAGGAACACTGAAGCTTTCTTT. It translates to CASTAPRRNTEAFF.

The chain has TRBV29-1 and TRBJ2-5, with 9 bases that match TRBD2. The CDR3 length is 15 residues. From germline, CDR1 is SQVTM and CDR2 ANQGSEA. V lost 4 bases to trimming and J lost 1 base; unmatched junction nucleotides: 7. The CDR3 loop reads CSVVLASGAQETQYF. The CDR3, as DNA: TGCAGCGTTGTTTTGGCTAGCGGGGCCCAAGAGACCCAGTACTTC.

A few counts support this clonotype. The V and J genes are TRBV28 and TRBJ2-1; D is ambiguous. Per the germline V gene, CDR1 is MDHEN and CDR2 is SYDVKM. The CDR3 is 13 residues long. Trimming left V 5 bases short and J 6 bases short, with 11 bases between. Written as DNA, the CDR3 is TGTGCCAGCAGTCTCCCGAATCCCAATGAGCAGTTCTTC. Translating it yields CASSLPNPNEQFF.

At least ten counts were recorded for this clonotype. In DNA, the CDR3 is TGCAGCGTTGAAAGGTCCGGACCGGGTGCCTACGAGCAGTACTTC. Translating gives CSVERSGPGAYEQYF. This chain links TRBV29-1 with TRBJ2-7; D gene unclear. Germline CDR1 and CDR2: SQVTM and ANQGSEA. The CDR3 spans 15 residues. The V and J ends lost 2 bases and 2 bases respectively, with 16 bases between them.

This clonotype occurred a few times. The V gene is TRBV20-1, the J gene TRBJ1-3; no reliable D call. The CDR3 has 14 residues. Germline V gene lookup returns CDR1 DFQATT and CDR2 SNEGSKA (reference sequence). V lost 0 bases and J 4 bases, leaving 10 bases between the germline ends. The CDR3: CSARDNREGNTIYF. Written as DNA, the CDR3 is TGCAGTGCTAGAGATAACAGAGAAGGAAACACCATATATTTT.

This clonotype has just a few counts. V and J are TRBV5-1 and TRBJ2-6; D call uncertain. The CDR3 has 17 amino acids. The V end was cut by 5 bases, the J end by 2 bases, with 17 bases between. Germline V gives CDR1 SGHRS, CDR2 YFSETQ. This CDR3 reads CASSVRTEFTGANVLTF. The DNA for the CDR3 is TGCGCCAGCAGTGTGAGGACGGAATTCACTGGGGCCAACGTCCTGACTTTC.

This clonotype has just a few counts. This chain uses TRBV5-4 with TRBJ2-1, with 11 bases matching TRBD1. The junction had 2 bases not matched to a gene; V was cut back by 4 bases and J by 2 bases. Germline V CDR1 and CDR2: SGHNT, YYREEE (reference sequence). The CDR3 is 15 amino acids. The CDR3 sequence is CASSMDRGPYNEQFF. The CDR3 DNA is TGTGCCAGCAGCATGGACAGGGGGCCCTACAATGAGCAGTTCTTC.

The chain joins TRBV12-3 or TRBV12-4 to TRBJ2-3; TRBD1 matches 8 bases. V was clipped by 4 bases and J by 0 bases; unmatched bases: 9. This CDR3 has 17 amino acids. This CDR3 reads CASSSRPGTGSTDTQYF. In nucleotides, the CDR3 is TGTGCCAGCAGTTCCCGTCCCGGGACAGGAAGCACAGATACGCAGTATTTT.